The entry below describes one TCR beta chain. The antigen is unknown. The data were obtained in a study of beta chain features in type 1 diabetes. Germline loops: CDR1 MGHRA, CDR2 YSYEKL. The CDR3 runs 15 residues. Trimming removed 4 bases from V and 4 bases from J; junction bases left unmatched: 3. Study-wide points: cDNA sequencing could over-represent cells with high TCR expression. Type 1 diabetes patients showed a moderate but significant shortening of TCRB CDR3s in all four CD4+ subsets.

Each of the CD4+ naive, central memory, regulatory and stem cell-like memory populations was sorted via CD45RO/CCR7/CD25/CD127/CD95/CD27. Expressed TCRB transcripts were sequenced because the entire RNA isolate underwent reverse transcription. TCRdb's copy holds only in-frame clones and misses some; the assay was immunoSEQ multiplex PCR. Of some 280,000 clones in the sample, approximately 15% are singletons; the top ten hold less than 0.02%. V gene TRBV4-1 combines with J gene TRBJ2-1, with 11 nucleotides matching TRBD2. Sequenced material: naive CD4+ T cells from blood. This clonotype originated in a man aged 25 to 40 with type 1 diabetes. The CDR3 here is CASSPGTSGYNEQFF. As DNA, the CDR3 is TGCGCCAGCAGCCCCGGGACTAGCGGTTACAATGAGCAGTTCTTC.